These 30 T cell receptor beta chains were all obtained from the same sample, sequenced in a study of blood T cell repertoires in COVID-19. The method was immunoSEQ multiplex PCR; TCRdb's version includes in-frame clones alone and lacks a portion of them. This sample has some 65,000 clones; around 88% occur once, and the top ten carry 16%. The sequenced sample consisted of peripheral blood. Receptor source: a middle-aged man with COVID-19, enrolled during active disease.

The chain employs TRBV3-1 (or the pseudogene TRBV3-2) and TRBJ2-7; D is possibly TRBD1 (5 bases). The CDR3 contains 15 residues. From germline, CDR1 is LGHDT and CDR2 YNNKEL (reference sequence). V was shortened by 3 bases and J by 1 base, with 13 bases between the two germline ends. The CDR3 sequence is CASSQGPQASYEQYF. CDR3 nucleotides: TGTGCCAGCAGCCAGGGGCCTCAGGCTTCCTACGAGCAGTACTTC.

This chain links TRBV7-3 with TRBJ2-2; no reliable D call. Germline loops: CDR1 SGHTA, CDR2 FQGTGA. CDR3 size: 14 residues. V was clipped by 0 bases and J by 9 bases, with 11 bases between them. The CDR3 nucleotides read TGTGCCAGCAGCTTAACCCCCGGTGCGAGGGAGCTGTTTTTT. Protein sequence: CASSLTPGARELFF.

The chain combines TRBV7-9 with TRBJ1-2, with TRBD1 identical over 7 bases. This CDR3 is 14 amino acids long. Germline trimming cut 3 bases from V and 3 bases from J; bases unmatched to any gene: 4. Per germline, CDR1 SEHNR and CDR2 FQNEAQ (reference sequence). Written as DNA, the CDR3 is TGTGCCAGCAGCTTCTTCGGGACAGACTATGGCTACACCTTC. Translated: CASSFFGTDYGYTF.

The rearrangement joins TRBV9 to TRBJ1-5; 7 bases agree with TRBD1. The germline gives CDR1 SGDLS, CDR2 YYNGEE. The CDR3 sequence is 15 residues long. V lost 4 bases and J lost 3; bases outside the gene matches: 7. The CDR3 is CASSPGQTPNQPQHF. CDR3 DNA: TGTGCCAGCAGCCCGGGACAGACTCCCAATCAGCCCCAGCATTTT. Full variable domain (missing parts from reference TRBV9 and TRBJ1-5): DSGVTQTPKHLITATGQRVTLRCSPRSGDLSVYWYQQSLDQGLQFLIQYYNGEERAKGNILERFSAQQFPDLHSELNLSSLELGDSALYFCASSPGQTPNQPQHFGDGTRLSIL.

The chain has TRBV7-3 and TRBJ2-3, with 8 bases lining up with TRBD2. Germline CDR1 and CDR2: SGHTA and FQGTGA. This CDR3 contains 15 residues. With 4 bases clipped from V and 0 bases from J, the junction kept 3 bases outside the gene matches. The CDR3 nucleotides read TGTGCCAGCAGCTCCCGGGGGGGAAGCACAGATACGCAGTATTTT. Amino acids: CASSSRGGSTDTQYF.

The chain is built from TRBV6-5 and TRBJ1-4; D possibly corresponds to TRBD1 (6 bases). CDR1 is MNHEY and CDR2 is SVGAGI in the germline V gene. The CDR3 sequence is 14 residues long. Deletions cut 6 bases from V and 4 bases from J, with 12 bases between. The CDR3, as DNA: TGTGCCAGCAGATATGGACAGTTTAATGAAAAACTGTTTTTT. Translated: CASRYGQFNEKLFF.

The chain joins TRBV5-1 to TRBJ2-6; D gene uncertain. The length of the CDR3 is 15 residues. Trimming pared 5 bases from V and 1 base from J, leaving 10 bases between. Per germline, CDR1 SGHRS and CDR2 YFSETQ. This CDR3 reads CASRLTPSGANVLTF. The CDR3 DNA reads as TGCGCCAGCAGATTGACACCTTCTGGGGCCAACGTCCTGACTTTC.

The chain links TRBV5-1 to TRBJ2-2; tentatively, D is TRBD2 (5 bases). CDR3 size: 16 residues. CDR1 SGHRS and CDR2 YFSETQ come from the germline V gene. Trimming cost V 4 bases and J 3 bases, with 16 bases left between them. The CDR3 here is CASSEIERADTGELFF. The CDR3 bases are TGCGCCAGCAGCGAGATCGAGAGAGCGGACACCGGGGAGCTGTTTTTT.

V gene TRBV28 combines with J gene TRBJ2-5, with 10 bases matching TRBD2. This CDR3 spans 14 amino acids. CDR1 MDHEN and CDR2 SYDVKM come from the germline V gene. Trimming removed 6 bases from V and 5 bases from J; junction bases left unmatched: 6. The DNA of the CDR3 is TGTGCCAGCAGGGGAGCGGGGGGGCCTGAGACCCAGTACTTC. Encoded protein: CASRGAGGPETQYF.

The chain couples TRBV29-1 to TRBJ2-1; 7 bases agree with TRBD2. The CDR3 length is 13 residues. Germline V CDR1 and CDR2: SQVTM, ANQGSEA. CDR3 coding DNA: TGCACCCTAGATGCTGGGAGGGCCGGTGAGCAGTTCTTC. Translation gives CTLDAGRAGEQFF.

This sequence joins TRBV5-6 and TRBJ2-2; 10 bases agree with TRBD1. Trimming took 2 bases from V and 6 from J; bases not matched to a gene: 7. Germline V gene data show CDR1 as SGHDT and CDR2 as YYEEEE. CDR3 length: 16 residues. Here the CDR3 reads CASSFGDRGQAGELFF. CDR3 in DNA: TGTGCCAGCAGCTTTGGGGACAGGGGCCAGGCCGGGGAGCTGTTTTTT. The full variable domain, completed using reference TRBV5-6 and TRBJ2-2, is DAGVTQSPTHLIKTRGQQVTLRCSPKSGHDTVSWYQQALGQGPQFIFQYYEEEERQRGNFPDRFSGHQFPNYSSELNVNALLLGDSALYLCASSFGDRGQAGELFFGEGSRLTVL.

The table lists this clone with a count of one. This rearrangement joins TRBV6-5 to TRBJ2-5; 8 bases are shared with TRBD1. The CDR3 length is 14 residues. Germline V gene lookup returns CDR1 MNHEY and CDR2 SVGAGI. V shed 6 bases, J shed 1 base, and the junction held 4 bases outside the gene matches. This CDR3 is CASRPGTGQETQYF. CDR3 DNA sequence: TGTGCCAGCAGGCCCGGGACAGGCCAAGAGACCCAGTACTTC.

V is TRBV6-5 and J is TRBJ1-1, with 7 bases aligning to TRBD1. Trimming cost V 5 bases and J 6 bases; bases outside gene matches: 6. CDR1 is MNHEY and CDR2 is SVGAGI in the germline V gene. The CDR3 contains 13 residues. CDR3 nucleotide sequence: TGTGCCAGCAGTATACAGGGGAAGGCTGAAGCTTTCTTT. Translated, it gives CASSIQGKAEAFF.

The chain is built from TRBV24-1 and TRBJ2-7; 11 bases fit TRBD1. The CDR3 runs to 15 residues. In germline, CDR1 is KGHDR, CDR2 SFDVKD. J was trimmed by 5 bases and V by 4 bases; bases with no gene match: 6. This CDR3 reads CATSEAGTGGDEQYF. In nucleotides, the CDR3 is TGTGCCACCAGTGAAGCCGGGACAGGGGGGGACGAGCAGTACTTC.

The V gene is TRBV10-3, the J gene TRBJ2-2; 11 nucleotides agree with TRBD2. The CDR3 consists of 17 residues. V trimming: 6 bases; J trimming: 0 bases; junction bases outside the gene matches: 6. Germline lookup yields CDR1 ENHRY and CDR2 SYGVKD. CDR3 loop: CAISKSSGGPNTGELFF. CDR3 DNA: TGTGCCATCAGCAAATCTAGCGGGGGGCCGAACACCGGGGAGCTGTTTTTT.

This clone was seen just once. The CDR3 DNA reads as TGTGCCAGCAGTTTGTCGGGAACCGGGGAGCTGTTTTTT. This translates into CASSLSGTGELFF. This chain links TRBV27 with TRBJ2-2, with D perhaps matching TRBD2 (5 bases). V lost 3 bases, J lost 5 bases, and 7 bases lay in between. Germline-derived CDR1 and CDR2 are MNHEY and SMNVEV (reference sequence). The CDR3 spans 13 residues.

V usage is TRBV19 and J usage is TRBJ2-2; D perhaps matches TRBD2 (5 bases). In germline, CDR1 is LNHDA, CDR2 SQIVND (reference sequence). The CDR3 consists of 15 residues. V dropped 0 bases and J dropped 3 bases, with 8 bases sitting between them. The CDR3 DNA sequence: TGTGCCAGTAGTATAGATGCGAGGGACACCGGGGAGCTGTTTTTT. It specifies CASSIDARDTGELFF. Full variable domain (outside the CDR3, taken from reference TRBV19 and TRBJ2-2): DGGITQSPKYLFRKEGQNVTLSCEQNLNHDAMYWYRQDPGQGLRLIYYSQIVNDFQKGDIAEGYSVSREKKESFPLTVTSAQKNPTAFYLCASSIDARDTGELFFGEGSRLTVL.

This chain joins TRBV5-1 and TRBJ2-5, with unresolved D. The V gene lost 3 bases and the J gene lost 2 bases, with 14 bases spanning the gap. Germline V gene lookup returns CDR1 SGHRS and CDR2 YFSETQ. The CDR3 loop spans 15 amino acids. The CDR3 DNA sequence: TGCGCCAGCAGCTCTGGCGAGACAATACAAGAGACCCAGTACTTC. Amino acids: CASSSGETIQETQYF. Using reference TRBV5-1 and TRBJ2-5 for the parts outside the CDR3, the full variable domain is KAGVTQTPRYLIKTRGQQVTLSCSPISGHRSVSWYQQTPGQGLQFLFEYFSETQRNKGNFPGRFSGRQFSNSRSEMNVSTLELGDSALYLCASSSGETIQETQYFGPGTRLLVL.

The chain is built from TRBV12-5 and TRBJ1-6; possibly TRBD1 for D (6 bases). Germline V gene data show CDR1 as LGHNT and CDR2 as FRNRAP. The V end lost 0 bases, the J end lost 9 bases, and 15 bases lay between the germline ends. The CDR3 loop spans 16 amino acids. The CDR3 sequence is CASGLVDWGLGSPLHF. DNA of the CDR3: TGTGCTAGTGGTTTGGTGGATTGGGGGCTAGGTTCACCCCTCCACTTT.

The rearrangement links TRBV3-1 (or the pseudogene TRBV3-2) to TRBJ1-5, with D hard to call. The CDR3 length is 14 residues. Trimming removed 0 bases from V and 6 bases from J, with 9 bases in between. Germline CDR1 LGHDT, CDR2 YNNKEL (reference sequence). CDR3 region: CASSQDPGSQPQHF. CDR3 nucleotide sequence: TGTGCCAGCAGCCAAGATCCAGGTAGTCAGCCCCAGCATTTT.

The chain joins TRBV5-1 to TRBJ2-6; 10 bases line up with TRBD1. The CDR3 runs to 18 residues. V dropped 2 bases and J dropped 2; count of bases not matched to a gene: 7. Germline V CDR1 and CDR2: SGHRS, YFSETQ. CDR3 residues: CASSFTGTGDPGANVLTF. Written as DNA, the CDR3 is TGCGCCAGCAGCTTCACCGGGACAGGGGACCCTGGGGCCAACGTCCTGACTTTC.

V usage is TRBV30 and J usage is TRBJ1-1; D gene ambiguous. Germline V gene lookup returns CDR1 GTSNPN and CDR2 SVGIG (reference sequence). The CDR3 is 14 amino acids. The ends were cut back, 0 bases at V and 1 base at J, with 9 bases in the middle. DNA of the CDR3: TGTGCCTGGAGTGTACGGGGTGGGAACACTGAAGCTTTCTTT. Residues: CAWSVRGGNTEAFF.

V usage is TRBV5-4 and J usage is TRBJ2-3, with D possibly TRBD2 on 6 matching bases. Per the germline V gene, CDR1 is SGHNT and CDR2 is YYREEE (reference sequence). The ends were cut back, 4 bases at V and 6 bases at J, with 18 bases in the middle. The CDR3 has 15 amino acids. The CDR3 DNA sequence: TGTGCCAGCAGCCCCGCGGCCACCCGGGGGGATACGCAGTATTTT. This codes for CASSPAATRGDTQYF.

This rearrangement joins TRBV6-5 to TRBJ1-1; D is ambiguous. V was clipped by 7 bases and J by 4 bases, with 10 bases between them. CDR1 is MNHEY and CDR2 is SVGAGI in the germline V gene. The CDR3 consists of 12 residues. CDR3 protein: CASTGPGTEAFF. The DNA for the CDR3 is TGTGCCAGCACAGGCCCCGGCACTGAAGCTTTCTTT.

The chain employs TRBV3-1 (or the pseudogene TRBV3-2) and TRBJ1-2, with D possibly being TRBD1 (5 bases). This CDR3 is 14 amino acids long. Trimming cost V 5 bases and J 1 base, with 11 bases left between them. Germline CDR1 reads LGHDT; CDR2 reads YNNKEL (reference sequence). The DNA for the CDR3 is TGTGCCAGCAGCGGGGGGACTGTTAACTATGGCTACACCTTC. Translating gives CASSGGTVNYGYTF.

This chain connects TRBV11-2 to TRBJ2-4; TRBD2 might be the D (5 bases). The CDR3 sequence is 14 residues long. Trimming stripped 6 bases from V and 8 bases from J, with 17 bases between. The germline gives CDR1 SGHAT, CDR2 FQNNGV. CDR3 sequence reads: CASRRETGSDIQYF. The CDR3 DNA reads as TGTGCCAGCAGACGGGAAACGGGCTCGGACATTCAGTACTTC.

CDR3 loop: CASSLGLAGADTQYF. The CDR3, as DNA: TGTGCCAGCAGTTTAGGACTAGCGGGGGCAGATACGCAGTATTTT. The chain links TRBV27 to TRBJ2-3, with TRBD2 matching 13 bases. V lost 2 bases to trimming and J lost 4 bases; unmatched junction nucleotides: 0. The CDR3 sequence is 15 residues long. Per germline, CDR1 MNHEY and CDR2 SMNVEV (reference sequence).

J is TRBJ1-2 and V is TRBV10-3, with 7 positions matching TRBD1. Germline V gene lookup returns CDR1 ENHRY and CDR2 SYGVKD. V lost 6 bases, J lost 0 bases, and 4 bases stayed unmatched. The CDR3 consists of 14 residues. CDR3 DNA: TGTGCCATCAGCCCAGACAGGGCTAACTATGGCTACACCTTC. Translating it yields CAISPDRANYGYTF.

The chain has TRBV7-2 and TRBJ1-1; D call uncertain. V lost 4 bases, J lost 0 bases, and 6 bases lay in between. The germline V gene has CDR1 SGHTA and CDR2 FQGNSA. This CDR3 contains 13 residues. The CDR3 region is CASSWRLNTEAFF. As DNA, the CDR3 is TGTGCCAGCAGCTGGAGGTTGAACACTGAAGCTTTCTTT.

J is TRBJ1-5 and V is TRBV7-9; D gene unclear. Germline V CDR1 and CDR2: SEHNR, FQNEAQ (reference sequence). Trimming took off 0 bases at V and 4 bases at J, with 4 bases between the two ends. The CDR3 spans 13 residues. In DNA form, the CDR3 reads TGTGCCAGCAGCTTAGCGGCAAATCAGCCCCAGCATTTT. It encodes CASSLAANQPQHF.